This T cell receptor (beta chain) was recorded in a study of cytotoxic CD8 clonotypes in ibrutinib-treated CLL. The germline V gene has CDR1 LGHNA and CDR2 YSLEER. The CDR3 has 16 amino acids. Trimming took 0 bases from V and 0 from J, leaving 8 bases between them. TCRdb's table, derived via immunoSEQ multiplex PCR, lists solely in-frame clones and lacks some. The sample has about 310,000 clones, around four fifths seen once. Material: PBMCs, obtained before ibrutinib treatment. This receptor was identified in a human donor with chronic lymphocytic leukemia. J is TRBJ2-2 and V is TRBV4-3, with D maybe TRBD1 (5 bases). CDR3 sequence: CASSQDPGPNTGELFF. The DNA of the CDR3 is TGCGCCAGCAGCCAAGATCCAGGGCCGAACACCGGGGAGCTGTTTTTT.